This T cell receptor beta chain came from a study of OX40 agonist ivuxolimab in advanced cancers. Findings of the study overall: Certain nonresponders additionally had low normalized T-cell clonal expansion.

Using immunoSEQ multiplex PCR, the repertoire was profiled, and TCRdb retains in-frame clones only, with some absent. Of roughly 32,000 clones listed, more than 70% are singletons. Peripheral blood came from all dose cohorts at three timepoints. A remark on this clone: Antigen specificity is unknown.

Sample: CD4+ or CD8+ T cells sorted from blood, taken in a trial of the OX40 agonist ivuxolimab. The origin of this receptor is an adult with an advanced solid tumor such as melanoma, head and neck, liver or kidney cancer.

CDR3 bases: TGTGCCAGCAGCTCTCCCCTAGCGGGAGCCACAGATACGCAGTATTTT. Amino acids: CASSSPLAGATDTQYF. V gene TRBV11-2 combines with J gene TRBJ2-3; 10 nucleotides agree with TRBD2. The CDR3 consists of 16 residues. V was clipped by 4 bases and J by 2 bases; unmatched bases: 6. Per the germline V gene, CDR1 is SGHAT and CDR2 is FQNNGV.